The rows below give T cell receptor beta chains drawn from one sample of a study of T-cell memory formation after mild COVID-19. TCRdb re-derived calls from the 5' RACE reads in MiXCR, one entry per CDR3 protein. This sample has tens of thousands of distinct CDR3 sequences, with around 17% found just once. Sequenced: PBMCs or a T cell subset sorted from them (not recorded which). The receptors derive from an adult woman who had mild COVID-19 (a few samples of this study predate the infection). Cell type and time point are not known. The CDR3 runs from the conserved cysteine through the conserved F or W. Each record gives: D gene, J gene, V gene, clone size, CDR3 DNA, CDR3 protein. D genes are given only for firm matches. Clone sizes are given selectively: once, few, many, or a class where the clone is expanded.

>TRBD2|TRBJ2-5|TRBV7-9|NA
TGTGCCAGCGGCCGACTAGCGGGGGGGTACCAAGAGACCCAGTACTTC
CASGRLAGGYQETQYF
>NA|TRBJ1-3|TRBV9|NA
TGTGCCAGCAGCGCAGACCAGAGCTCTGGAAACACCATATATTTT
CASSADQSSGNTIYF
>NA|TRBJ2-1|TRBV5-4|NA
TGTGCCAGCAGCCCAGGAAGTGAGCAGTTCTTC
CASSPGSEQFF
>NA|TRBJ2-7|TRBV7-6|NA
TGTGCCAGCAGCTTAACGACCGGGACCTACGAGCAGTACTTC
CASSLTTGTYEQYF
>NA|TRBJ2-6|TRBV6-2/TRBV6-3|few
TGTGCCAGCACCCCCGACGCGAGCCTCTCTGGGGCCAACGTCCTGACTTTC
CASTPDASLSGANVLTF
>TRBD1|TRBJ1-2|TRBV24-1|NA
TGTGCCACCAGTGATTGGGGGCAGGGGGCAAATGATGGCTACACCTTC
CATSDWGQGANDGYTF
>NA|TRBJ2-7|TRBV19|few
TGTGCCAGTAGTTCATCCCTAGCAGTCGACGAGCAGTACTTC
CASSSSLAVDEQYF
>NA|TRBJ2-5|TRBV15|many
TGTGCCACCAGCGTTGACTTAGAGACCCAGTACTTC
CATSVDLETQYF
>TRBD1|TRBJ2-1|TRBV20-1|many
TGCAGTGCCGTCTACGGGGGGACAGGGCCTTTGAATGAGCAGTTCTTC
CSAVYGGTGPLNEQFF
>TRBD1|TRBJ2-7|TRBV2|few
TGTGCCAGCAAGGGACAGAACTACGAGCAGTACTTC
CASKGQNYEQYF
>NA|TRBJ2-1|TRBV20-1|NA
TGCAGTGCTAGAGACCCAGCGGGCTTCTACAATGAGCAGTTCTTC
CSARDPAGFYNEQFF
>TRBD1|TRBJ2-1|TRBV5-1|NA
TGCGCCAGCAGCCCGGGACAGGGGGTGGGCAATGAGCAGTTCTTC
CASSPGQGVGNEQFF
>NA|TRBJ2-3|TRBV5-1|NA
TGCGCCAGCAGTTCCTTACCCGGGACCCTGGGGGGGCCTAGCACAGATACGCAGTATTTT
CASSSLPGTLGGPSTDTQYF
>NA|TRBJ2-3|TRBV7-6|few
TGTGCCAGCAGCAATAGTGGGTTCCCTCAGTATTTT
CASSNSGFPQYF
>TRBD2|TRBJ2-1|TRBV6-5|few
TGTGCCAGCAGGGCTAGCGGGAGGGGTGAGCAGTTCTTC
CASRASGRGEQFF
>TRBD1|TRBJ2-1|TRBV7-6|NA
TGTGCCAGCAGCAAGGACAGGGGGCGGGTCGGTCTCGAGCAGTTCTTC
CASSKDRGRVGLEQFF
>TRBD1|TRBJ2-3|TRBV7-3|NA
TGTGCCAGCAGCTTAAAGACAGGGGGCGTTGATACGCAGTATTTT
CASSLKTGGVDTQYF
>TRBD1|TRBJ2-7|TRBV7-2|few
TGTGCCAGCAGCTTCCACTCGACAGGGGGCCAGTACGAGCAGTACTTC
CASSFHSTGGQYEQYF
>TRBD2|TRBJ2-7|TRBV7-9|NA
TGTGCCAGCAGTCCAAGCGACGGGACTAGCGCATGGGAGCAGTACTTC
CASSPSDGTSAWEQYF
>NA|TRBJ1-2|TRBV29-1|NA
TGCAGCGTTGCTGGGGCTGCAGGGTTTGTCGGCTACACCTTC
CSVAGAAGFVGYTF
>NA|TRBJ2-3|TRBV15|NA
TGTGCCACCAGCAGAGATCGTGTGGCCTACACAGATACGCAGTATTTT
CATSRDRVAYTDTQYF
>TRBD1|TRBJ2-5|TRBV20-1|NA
TGCAGTGCTAGGACAGGGGAGGTGCGAGAGACCCAGTACTTC
CSARTGEVRETQYF
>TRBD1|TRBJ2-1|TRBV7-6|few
TGTGCCAGCAGCTTAGCTGCACCGGGCCCGGGACAGGGGTACAATGAGCAGTTCTTC
CASSLAAPGPGQGYNEQFF
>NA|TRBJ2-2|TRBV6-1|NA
TGTGCCAGCTGCCTCGGGACAACTACCACCGGGGAGCTGTTTTTT
CASCLGTTTTGELFF
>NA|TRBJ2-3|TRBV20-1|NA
TGCAGTGCTAGAGACGAGGGGCTAGGTACGCAGTATTTT
CSARDEGLGTQYF
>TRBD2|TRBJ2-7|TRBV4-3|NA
TGCGCCAGCAGCCGAGGACTAGCGGGAGGCTTGAGCTCCTACGAGCAGTACTTC
CASSRGLAGGLSSYEQYF
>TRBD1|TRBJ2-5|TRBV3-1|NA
TGTGCCAGCAGCCGTCGCAGGGGACAGGAAGAGACCCAGTACTTC
CASSRRRGQEETQYF
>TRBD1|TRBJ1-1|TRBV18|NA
TGTGCCAGCTTACCGGGACAGGGGGACACTGAAGCTTTCTTT
CASLPGQGDTEAFF
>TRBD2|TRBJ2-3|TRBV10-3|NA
TGTGCCATCAGTGACACTAGCGCTAGCACAGATACGCAGTATTTT
CAISDTSASTDTQYF
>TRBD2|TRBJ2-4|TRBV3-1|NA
TGTGCCAGCAGCCAAGCCAAAGGACTAGCGGGAGAAAAATACTTC
CASSQAKGLAGEKYF
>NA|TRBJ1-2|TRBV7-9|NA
TGTGCCAGCAGCTTAGCCCACCAGACAGGCGCCTATGGCTACACCTTC
CASSLAHQTGAYGYTF
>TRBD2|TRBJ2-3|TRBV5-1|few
TGCGCCAGCAGCTTTTTATACTCCGAGGAGGGAGGGAATACGCAGTATTTT
CASSFLYSEEGGNTQYF
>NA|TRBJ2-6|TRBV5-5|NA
TGTGCCAGCAGCTTGATTTCAGGGATAAGCTCTGGGGCCAACGTCCTGACTTTC
CASSLISGISSGANVLTF
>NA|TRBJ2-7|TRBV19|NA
TGTGCCAGTAGGGTCGACCCGACTCCTGGGAACGAGCAGTACTTC
CASRVDPTPGNEQYF